Listed below are T cell receptor beta chains from one sample, sequenced in a study of Ad26.COV2.S vaccination and SARS-CoV-2 variants. Profiled with immunoSEQ multiplex PCR; TCRdb holds only in-frame clones, not every one. Of over 85,000 clones in the sample, around 82% were seen once. The specimen comprised peripheral blood, sampled after recovery from COVID-19. The receptor set was obtained from a human donor who had recovered from COVID-19. CDR3s include the opening cysteine and the closing phenylalanine or tryptophan. Fields, in order: clone size, D gene, CDR3 length, V gene, J gene, CDR3 protein, CDR3 DNA. D genes are given only for firm matches. Some rows mark clone size as missing; the rest say once, few, many or name a class of expanded clone.

>.|.|14|TRBV30|TRBJ1-3
CAWSYPGSGNTIYF
TGTGCCTGGAGTTACCCAGGCTCTGGAAACACCATATATTTT
>.|.|17|TRBV30|TRBJ1-6
CAWMPGQLSSYNSPLHF
TGTGCCTGGATGCCGGGACAACTAAGCTCCTATAATTCACCCCTCCACTTT
>few|TRBD2|16|TRBV6-2/TRBV6-3|TRBJ2-7
CASSYSMASGDSEQYF
TGTGCCAGCAGTTACTCGATGGCTAGCGGGGATTCCGAGCAGTACTTC
>.|.|13|TRBV12-3/TRBV12-4|TRBJ1-3
CASSPGAGNTIYF
TGTGCCAGCAGTCCAGGGGCCGGAAACACCATATATTTT
>.|.|11|TRBV30|TRBJ2-5
CAWGREETQYF
TGTGCCTGGGGAAGGGAAGAGACCCAGTACTTC
>.|.|11|TRBV21-1|TRBJ2-7
CASSLDYEQYF
TGTGCCAGCAGCCTAGACTACGAGCAGTACTTC
>.|TRBD2|15|TRBV10-3|TRBJ2-1
CATSASGGFADEQFF
TGTGCCACAAGTGCCAGCGGGGGTTTCGCCGATGAGCAGTTCTTC
>few|.|17|TRBV24-1|TRBJ2-2
CATSSTFNTENTGELFF
TGTGCCACCAGTAGTACTTTCAACACCGAAAACACCGGGGAGCTGTTTTTT
>.|.|14|TRBV6-5|TRBJ2-3
CASSSPADTDTQYF
TGTGCCAGCAGCTCCCCGGCCGACACAGATACGCAGTATTTT
>.|.|13|TRBV5-1|TRBJ1-1
CASSFLTNTEAFF
TGCGCCAGCAGCTTCTTAACTAACACTGAAGCTTTCTTT
>.|.|16|TRBV28|TRBJ1-5
CASSLPTRGGGQPQHF
TGTGCCAGCAGTTTACCGACGCGCGGAGGAGGCCAGCCCCAGCATTTT
>.|.|14|TRBV11-2|TRBJ1-6
CASSLGPLASPLHF
TGTGCCAGCAGCTTGGGCCCCCTAGCCTCACCCCTCCACTTT
>.|.|16|TRBV4-3|TRBJ2-2
CASSQDLQGGTGELFF
TGCGCCAGCAGCCAAGATCTACAGGGGGGGACCGGGGAGCTGTTTTTT
>.|TRBD1|15|TRBV5-5|TRBJ1-1
CASSLTTGGVTEAFF
TGTGCCAGCAGCTTGACCACAGGGGGTGTCACTGAAGCTTTCTTT
>.|TRBD1|15|TRBV19|TRBJ2-2
CASSIVTGGTGELFF
TGTGCCAGTAGTATTGTGACAGGGGGCACCGGGGAGCTGTTTTTT
>few|TRBD1|15|TRBV5-4|TRBJ1-1
CASSLAQGVFAEAFF
TGTGCCAGCAGCTTGGCACAGGGGGTTTTCGCTGAAGCTTTCTTT
>.|.|15|TRBV2|TRBJ2-7
CASSDRAGGPYEQYF
TGTGCCAGCAGTGATAGGGCAGGGGGGCCCTACGAGCAGTACTTC
>.|TRBD1|15|TRBV24-1|TRBJ1-5
CATSDGQGVNQPQHF
TGTGCCACCAGTGATGGACAGGGGGTCAATCAGCCCCAGCATTTT
>once|TRBD1|15|TRBV18|TRBJ1-2
CASSAQEVTGDGYTF
TGTGCCAGCTCAGCGCAAGAAGTCACAGGGGACGGCTACACCTTC
>.|.|15|TRBV29-1|TRBJ2-7
CSVDPQEKASYEQYF
TGCAGCGTTGACCCACAGGAAAAGGCTTCATACGAGCAGTACTTC
>.|TRBD1|14|TRBV30|TRBJ2-5
CAFQTGGLRETQYF
TGTGCCTTCCAGACAGGGGGTCTCAGAGAGACCCAGTACTTC
>.|TRBD2|15|TRBV7-2|TRBJ2-7
CASSPTSGAPYEQYF
TGTGCCAGCAGTCCTACTAGCGGGGCACCCTACGAGCAGTACTTC
>.|.|16|TRBV28|TRBJ2-7
CASSLYSLGGTYEQYF
TGTGCCAGCAGTCTCTACTCCCTCGGGGGTACCTACGAGCAGTACTTC
>.|TRBD1|14|TRBV9|TRBJ1-1
CASSSTGFRTEAFF
TGTGCCAGCAGCTCGACAGGGTTTCGGACTGAAGCTTTCTTT
>.|.|15|TRBV5-1|TRBJ1-3
CASSLDSLSGNTIYF
TGCGCCAGCAGCCTGGACAGCCTCTCTGGAAACACCATATATTTT
>.|TRBD1|17|TRBV28|TRBJ1-4
CASSLFTGGQVRKKLFF
TGTGCCAGCAGTTTATTTACGGGGGGACAGGTTCGGAAAAAACTGTTTTTT
>.|.|16|TRBV3-1/TRBV3-2|TRBJ2-1
CASSQARDPATDEQFF
TGTGCCAGCAGCCAAGCCAGAGACCCAGCGACCGATGAGCAGTTCTTC
>.|.|16|TRBV12-1|TRBJ2-1
CASSDLVWYRDNEQFF
TGTGCCAGCAGCGACCTGGTGTGGTATCGGGACAATGAGCAGTTCTTC
>.|.|14|TRBV7-2|TRBJ1-1
CASSPDTGNTEAFF
TGTGCCAGCAGCCCGGACACAGGGAACACTGAAGCTTTCTTT
>once|.|13|TRBV2|TRBJ2-7
CASVNQGSYEQYF
TGTGCCAGCGTCAACCAGGGCTCCTACGAGCAGTACTTC
>.|TRBD1|15|TRBV7-9|TRBJ2-7
CASSFAGTGDYEQYF
TGTGCCAGCAGCTTCGCCGGGACAGGGGACTACGAGCAGTACTTC
>.|TRBD2|16|TRBV5-5|TRBJ2-3
CASSLGPGGGTDTQYF
TGTGCCAGCAGCTTGGGCCCGGGGGGGGGTACAGATACGCAGTATTTT
>few|TRBD2|16|TRBV15|TRBJ2-7
CATSTITGGRYREQYF
TGTGCCACCAGCACAATCACGGGGGGTCGATATCGGGAGCAGTACTTC
>.|.|15|TRBV2|TRBJ2-1
CASTGRGGQTNEQFF
TGTGCCAGCACGGGCCGGGGGGGACAGACAAATGAGCAGTTCTTC
>.|.|15|TRBV7-9|TRBJ2-7
CASSLDQGSYHEQYF
TGTGCCAGCAGCTTAGATCAGGGAAGTTACCACGAGCAGTACTTC
>.|TRBD2|17|TRBV10-1|TRBJ2-1
CASSLTSGGANNNEQFF
TGCGCCAGCAGCCTCACTAGCGGGGGGGCGAACAACAATGAGCAGTTCTTC
>.|.|15|TRBV7-3|TRBJ2-1
CASSTDRFGDNEQFF
TGTGCCAGCAGCACAGACAGGTTTGGGGACAATGAGCAGTTCTTC
>.|TRBD1|14|TRBV14|TRBJ1-2
CASSQELQGVGYTF
TGTGCCAGCAGCCAAGAACTCCAGGGGGTTGGCTACACCTTC
>.|.|14|TRBV7-9|TRBJ1-2
CASSLIRESQGYTF
TGTGCCAGCAGCTTAATCAGGGAAAGTCAGGGCTACACCTTC
>few|.|15|TRBV18|TRBJ1-2
CASSPPSGLSYGYTF
TGTGCCAGCTCACCACCGTCAGGGTTAAGCTATGGCTACACCTTC
>.|.|12|TRBV5-1|TRBJ2-1
CASSLDSYEQFF
TGCGCCAGCAGCTTGGACAGTTATGAGCAGTTCTTC
>.|.|13|TRBV28|TRBJ2-1
CASSPPWPDEQFF
TGTGCCAGCAGTCCTCCTTGGCCGGATGAGCAGTTCTTC
>.|.|15|TRBV2|TRBJ1-3
CASRRGMGSGNTIYF
TGTGCCAGCAGGCGGGGTATGGGCTCTGGAAACACCATATATTTT
>.|.|13|TRBV6-4|TRBJ2-1
CASSETTGYEQFF
TGTGCCAGCAGTGAAACAACAGGGTATGAGCAGTTCTTC
>few|.|15|TRBV9|TRBJ2-1
CASSVEGGYYNEQFF
TGTGCCAGCAGCGTAGAGGGGGGCTACTACAATGAGCAGTTCTTC
>.|.|17|TRBV3-1/TRBV3-2|TRBJ2-3
CASNTEGRGGGTDTQYF
TGTGCCAGCAACACGGAGGGTCGAGGGGGGGGGACAGATACGCAGTATTTT
>.|.|13|TRBV10-2|TRBJ1-6
CASSEGANSPLHF
TGCGCCAGCAGTGAGGGGGCAAATTCACCCCTCCACTTT
>.|.|17|TRBV7-2|TRBJ2-6
CASTSRGRISGANVLTF
TGTGCCAGCACCTCCAGGGGACGGATTTCTGGGGCCAACGTCCTGACTTTC
>few|.|18|TRBV4-1|TRBJ1-1
CASSQDRAAGVGLTEAFF
TGCGCCAGCAGCCAAGATAGGGCGGCCGGGGTTGGATTGACTGAAGCTTTCTTT
>.|.|17|TRBV18|TRBJ2-2
CASSPLTGTLNTGELFF
TGTGCCAGCTCACCACTCACCGGGACTTTGAACACCGGGGAGCTGTTTTTT
>.|TRBD1|15|TRBV5-1|TRBJ2-3
CASSGGQGITDTQYF
TGCGCCAGCAGCGGCGGACAGGGCATCACAGATACGCAGTATTTT
>.|.|13|TRBV21-1|TRBJ1-6
CASSREDREGGHF
TGTGCCAGCAGCAGAGAGGACAGGGAAGGGGGTCACTTT
>.|TRBD2|15|TRBV9|TRBJ2-5
CASSVGSGEGETQYF
TGTGCCAGCAGCGTAGGTAGCGGGGAGGGGGAGACCCAGTACTTC
>.|.|13|TRBV12-3/TRBV12-4|TRBJ2-1
CASSHASYNEQFF
TGTGCCAGCAGCCACGCCTCCTACAATGAGCAGTTCTTC